This T cell receptor beta chain was sequenced in a study of blood T cell repertoires in COVID-19 (TCRdb year 2020). Looking at the study overall: Samples covering the acute and convalescent phases of COVID-19 were provided by collaborators in the United States, Italy and Spain. The repertoires were made available in a free public database intended to serve as a resource for research on the immune response to SARS-CoV-2. Subjects who had been exposed to COVID-19, were actively infected with it, or had recovered from it provided the deeply sampled blood TCRbeta repertoires that made up the dataset. The material from the prospective study consisted of cDNA or gDNA derived from T cells, B-cell-depleted T cells, or PBMCs. Nearly every sample came with metadata listing a de-identified subject ID, COVID-19 status, age in years and sex. Samples were obtained from the ongoing ImmuneRACE study (first 160 participants) and from 1,254 subjects provided by 6 global collaborators. HLA class I and class II types, where available, came from metadata supplied by the sample provider rather than from assay-based typing.

To note about this clone: The antigen it binds to is not known. The record has no base qualities; no much larger clone is one base away.

Study-level results and caveats: How much clinical and demographic metadata was included differed by source and by participant, and the metadata was provided uncurated.

The germline V gene supplies CDR1 LGHNT and CDR2 FRNRAP. V is pared back by 5 bases and J by 2 bases, with 9 bases lying between the germline termini. Counted from cysteine to phenylalanine, this CDR3 has 13 amino acids. The only DNA kept is the CDR3, 39 bases in frame from the first base. TCRbeta CDR3 regions were amplified from genomic DNA by means of the immunoSEQ Assay, a bias-controlled multiplex PCR. Processing in the source paper ran as follows. The number of nucleated cells in each sample was estimated from the amplification of reference gene primers within the assay. To quantify the absolute abundance of each unique TCRbeta CDR3 rearrangement, sequence reads were collapsed and filtered. Productive Simpson clonality was computed per sample as the square root of Simpson's diversity index over productive rearrangements. Held by TCRdb, this immuneACCESS table contains in-frame sequences only and omits some clones. Under half of the omission traces to an unresolved V gene where checked; the cause of the rest is unknown. That table gives V, J and clone size, and the DNA gave D and trimming. Within this sample are roughly 200,000 clones, with roughly 80% of them counted one time only. The ten largest clones represent nearly 5% of the sample.

In the prospective study, participants were roughly 18 to 95 years old, resided in around 25 geographic areas of the United States, and were enrolled through a virtual design. In the prospective study, cohorts were assigned on the basis of participant-reported clinical history obtained from a screening survey and a study questionnaire. Exposed participants had been in contact with someone with a PCR-confirmed or clinician-diagnosed COVID-19 case within 2 weeks of study entry. In the prospective study, mobile phlebotomists collected whole blood, serum and a nasopharyngeal or oropharyngeal swab from each participant. Over a roughly 2-month period, participants in the prospective study had the option of providing additional blood draws and questionnaires. Blood samples from the prospective study were shipped frozen or at room temperature prior to DNA extraction.

Sequenced material: PBMCs or T cells enriched from blood (not recorded which). The chain was built from TRBV12-5 and TRBJ1-2; the D gene lacks a confident call. The receptor comes from a woman in her forties or fifties who had been exposed to COVID-19. In nucleotides, the sequence is TGTGCTAGTGGTCCAACAGAAAACTATGGCTACACCTTC. Protein translation: CASGPTENYGYTF. Where the CDR3 stops, the reference TRBV12-5 and TRBJ1-2 genes take over; the full variable domain is DARVTQTPRHKVTEMGQEVTMRCQPILGHNTVFWYRQTMMQGLELLAYFRNRAPLDDSGMPKDRFSAEMPDATLATLKIQPSEPRDSAVYFCASGPTENYGYTFGSGTRLTVV.